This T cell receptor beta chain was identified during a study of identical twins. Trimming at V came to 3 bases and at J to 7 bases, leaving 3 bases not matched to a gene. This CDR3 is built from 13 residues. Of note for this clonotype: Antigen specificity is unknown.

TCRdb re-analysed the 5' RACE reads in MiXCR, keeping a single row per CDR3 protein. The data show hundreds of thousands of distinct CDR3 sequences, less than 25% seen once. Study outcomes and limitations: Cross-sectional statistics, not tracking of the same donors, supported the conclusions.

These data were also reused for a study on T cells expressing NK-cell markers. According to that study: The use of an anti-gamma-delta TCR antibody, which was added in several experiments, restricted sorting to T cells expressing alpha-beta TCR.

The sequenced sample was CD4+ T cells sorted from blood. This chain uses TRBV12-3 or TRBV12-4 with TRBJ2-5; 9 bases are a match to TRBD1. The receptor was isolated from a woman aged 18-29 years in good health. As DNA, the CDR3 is TGTGCCAGCAGTTTTACAGGGGGCGCGACCCAGTACTTC. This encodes CASSFTGGATQYF.